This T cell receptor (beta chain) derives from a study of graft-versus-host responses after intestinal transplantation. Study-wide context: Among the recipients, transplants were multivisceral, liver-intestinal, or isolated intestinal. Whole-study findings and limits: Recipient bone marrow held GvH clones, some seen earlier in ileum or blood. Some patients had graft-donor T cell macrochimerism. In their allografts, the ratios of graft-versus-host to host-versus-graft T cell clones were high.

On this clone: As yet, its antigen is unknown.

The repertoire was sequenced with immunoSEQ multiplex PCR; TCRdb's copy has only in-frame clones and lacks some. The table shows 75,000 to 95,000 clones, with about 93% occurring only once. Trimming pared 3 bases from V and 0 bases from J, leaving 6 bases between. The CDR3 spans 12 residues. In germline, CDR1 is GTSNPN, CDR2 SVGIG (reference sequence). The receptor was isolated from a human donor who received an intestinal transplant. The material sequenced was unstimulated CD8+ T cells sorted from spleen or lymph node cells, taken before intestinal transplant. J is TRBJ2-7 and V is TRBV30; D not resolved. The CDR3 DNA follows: TGTGCCTGGAGGTCGCGCTCCTACGAGCAGTACTTC. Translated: CAWRSRSYEQYF.